A selection of T cell receptor beta chains follows, all from one sample in a study of blood T cell repertoires in COVID-19. Clones were read by immunoSEQ multiplex PCR, and TCRdb kept only the in-frame ones, dropping some. The sample contains roughly 76,000 clones, roughly 84% of which appear only once. Sample: peripheral blood. Receptors originate from a woman aged 18-30 years with acute or convalescent COVID-19. Each CDR3 is given with its conserved first and last residue. A D gene is named only where the DNA matches it firmly. The size entry is marked missing in some rows and otherwise reads once, few, many or a size class.

D gene,clone size,V gene,J gene,CDR3 DNA,CDR3 protein
TRBD1,.,TRBV6-5,TRBJ1-3,TGTGCCAGCAGTAGTCACAGGGGAACTGGAAACACCATATATTTT,CASSSHRGTGNTIYF
.,.,TRBV28,TRBJ1-5,TGTGCCAGCAGTTCCGGCGGGGGAGGCAATCAGCCCCAGCATTTT,CASSSGGGGNQPQHF
TRBD2,.,TRBV4-3,TRBJ2-1,TGCGCCAGCAGCCAAGAGGGTCTCGTCGGGAGGATCGACAATGAGCAGTTCTTC,CASSQEGLVGRIDNEQFF
TRBD1,.,TRBV6-2/TRBV6-3,TRBJ1-1,TGTGCCAGCAGTCCCCATCCCGGACAGGGGGCAATGAACACTGAAGCTTTCTTT,CASSPHPGQGAMNTEAFF
.,.,TRBV4-2,TRBJ2-7,TGTGCCAGCAGCTCGACAGAAGATCCCTACGAGCAGTACTTC,CASSSTEDPYEQYF
TRBD1,.,TRBV6-5,TRBJ1-2,TGTGCCAGCAGTTACCGGACAGGGCCAGTCTATGGCTACACCTTC,CASSYRTGPVYGYTF
TRBD2,.,TRBV11-2,TRBJ2-7,TGTGCCAGCAGCTCCGACCCCGGGACTAGCTCTTTCGAGCAGTACTTC,CASSSDPGTSSFEQYF
.,.,TRBV28,TRBJ2-5,TGTGCCAGCAGTTTACTGGCGGACAGTTTAGGGGAGACCCAGTACTTC,CASSLLADSLGETQYF
.,.,TRBV18,TRBJ2-5,TGTGCCAGCTCACCTACACTAGGAGGGAGTGAGACCCAGTACTTC,CASSPTLGGSETQYF
.,.,TRBV19,TRBJ1-2,TGTGCCAGTAATGAAGCGACAGCCTCTAACTATGGCTACACCTTC,CASNEATASNYGYTF
TRBD2,.,TRBV6-1,TRBJ2-4,TGTGCCAGCAGTGATACGAGCGGGGGCGGCGAAAACATTCAGTACTTC,CASSDTSGGGENIQYF
TRBD1,.,TRBV5-6,TRBJ2-5,TGTGCCAGCAGCCCGGACAGGGAGACCCAGTACTTC,CASSPDRETQYF
TRBD1,.,TRBV28,TRBJ1-4,TGTGCCAGCAGCACCACCCGGGCAGGGGGATATGAAAAACTGTTTTTT,CASSTTRAGGYEKLFF
TRBD1,.,TRBV5-4,TRBJ1-6,TGTGCCAGCAGCACCTGGACAGGGCCGGGCGATAATTCACCCCTCCACTTT,CASSTWTGPGDNSPLHF
.,.,TRBV29-1,TRBJ2-2,TGCAGCGTTCTCGGGGGAACGAACACCGGGGAGCTGTTTTTT,CSVLGGTNTGELFF
.,.,TRBV19,TRBJ2-7,TGTGCCAGTAGTGCAGGGAATTGGCCCTACGAGCAGTACTTC,CASSAGNWPYEQYF
.,few,TRBV6-1,TRBJ1-3,TGTGCCAGCAGTGAAGAGTGGAACAGTTTGACTGGAAACACCATATATTTT,CASSEEWNSLTGNTIYF
.,.,TRBV28,TRBJ2-2,TGTGCCGCACAAGCACAGCCGACCGGGGAGCTGTTTTTT,CAAQAQPTGELFF
.,.,TRBV2,TRBJ1-2,TGTGCCAGCATCCTTAGCCAGAACTATGGCTACACCTTC,CASILSQNYGYTF
.,.,TRBV3-1/TRBV3-2,TRBJ1-3,TGTGCCAGCAGCCAATTAAAAGGGGACTACCTTAACTCTGGAAACACCATATATTTT,CASSQLKGDYLNSGNTIYF
.,.,TRBV14,TRBJ2-1,TGTGCCAGCAGCTTACTACCTCTAGCGTTGAGCTCCTACAATGAGCAGTTCTTC,CASSLLPLALSSYNEQFF
.,.,TRBV28,TRBJ2-1,TGTGCCAGCAGTTTATTAACTGGGCCCGAGTTCTTC,CASSLLTGPEFF
TRBD1,.,TRBV29-1,TRBJ1-5,TGCAGCGTTGTCTCCGGGACAGCTATTAATCAGCCCCAGCATTTT,CSVVSGTAINQPQHF
.,few,TRBV3-1/TRBV3-2,TRBJ2-5,TGTGCCAGCAGCCAAGACTACCGGGGAGCCCAAGAGACCCAGTACTTC,CASSQDYRGAQETQYF
TRBD1,.,TRBV7-9,TRBJ2-5,TGTGCCAGCAGCATAACAGGGGTTCAAGAGACCCAGTACTTC,CASSITGVQETQYF
TRBD1,.,TRBV4-1,TRBJ2-5,TGCGCCAGCAGCCTCGGACAGGGGGTCTCTGGAGAGACCCAGTACTTC,CASSLGQGVSGETQYF
.,.,TRBV30,TRBJ1-6,TGTGCCTGGAGTGTTCCCGGGTATCAGGGTCTTCGCTCCTATAATTCACCCCTCCACTTT,CAWSVPGYQGLRSYNSPLHF
TRBD1,.,TRBV4-1,TRBJ2-3,TGCGCCAGCAGTCGAGGGACAGGGGCTAGCACAGATACGCAGTATTTT,CASSRGTGASTDTQYF
TRBD1,.,TRBV6-5,TRBJ1-1,TGTGCCAGCATCGACAGGGTGACGAACACTGAAGCTTTCTTT,CASIDRVTNTEAFF
.,once,TRBV5-1,TRBJ2-3,TGCGCCAGCAGCCTGGGCGAAGATACGCAGTATTTT,CASSLGEDTQYF
.,.,TRBV7-2,TRBJ1-3,TGTGCCAGCAGCCGGGGGGGCTCTGGAAACACCATATATTTT,CASSRGGSGNTIYF
TRBD1,.,TRBV30,TRBJ1-2,TGTGCCTGGAGTGTGGACAGGGGAAGCTATGGCTACACCTTC,CAWSVDRGSYGYTF
.,once,TRBV19,TRBJ1-2,TGTGCCAGTAGTATATTTGGCGGCGGGGGCTACACCTTC,CASSIFGGGGYTF
TRBD1,.,TRBV7-9,TRBJ1-2,TGTGCCAGCAGCCCCTGGACAGGGGGCATTGGCTACACCTTC,CASSPWTGGIGYTF
TRBD2,.,TRBV7-2,TRBJ2-2,TGTGCCAGTTCGACTAGCGGGGACACCGGGGAGCTGTTTTTT,CASSTSGDTGELFF
.,.,TRBV7-9,TRBJ1-3,TGTGCCAGCAGCCCGGGCGGGCGGACAGTAATATATTTT,CASSPGGRTVIYF
.,.,TRBV2,TRBJ2-7,TGTGCCAGCAGGAAGAGCGGAAGCTCCTACGAGCAGTACTTC,CASRKSGSSYEQYF
TRBD2,.,TRBV7-8,TRBJ2-1,TGTGCCAGCAGCTTAGGGCTAGCGGGGAGAGTCAACTACAATGAGCAGTTCTTC,CASSLGLAGRVNYNEQFF
.,.,TRBV19,TRBJ2-6,TGTGCCAGTAGAGACAGCTCTGGGGCCAACGTCCTGACTTTC,CASRDSSGANVLTF
.,.,TRBV7-9,TRBJ1-1,TGTGCCAGCAGCACCACGTCGAGGATAACTGAAGCTTTCTTT,CASSTTSRITEAFF
.,.,TRBV2,TRBJ1-2,TGTGCCAGCAAGTACACAGGGCTGTCGGGCTACACCTTC,CASKYTGLSGYTF
.,.,TRBV7-8,TRBJ1-2,TGTGCCAGCAGCTTAGGTTGGGGGCGCATCTATGGCTACACCTTC,CASSLGWGRIYGYTF
TRBD1,.,TRBV10-2,TRBJ2-2,TGCGCCAGCAGAGGGACAGGGGGCACCGGGGAGCTGTTTTTT,CASRGTGGTGELFF
.,.,TRBV2,TRBJ2-7,TGTGCCAGCAGTGAAGCTGGAGTGGGAACTTTTAGGGGCGAGCAGTACTTC,CASSEAGVGTFRGEQYF
.,once,TRBV7-9,TRBJ2-7,TGTGCCAGCAGCCCCCCGAGCTCCTACGAGCAGTACTTC,CASSPPSSYEQYF
TRBD2,.,TRBV11-3,TRBJ2-1,TGTGCCAGCAGCTTACCCCAGCGGGGGTACAATGAGCAGTTCTTC,CASSLPQRGYNEQFF
TRBD1,once,TRBV19,TRBJ2-7,TGTGCCAGTAGTCCAGGCGGGACAGGGGCCTACGAGCAGTACTTC,CASSPGGTGAYEQYF
.,.,TRBV7-9,TRBJ1-4,TGTGCCAGCAGCTTAACATTACCCTTTGGTGAAAAACTGTTTTTT,CASSLTLPFGEKLFF
TRBD1,.,TRBV6-1,TRBJ1-5,TGTGCCAGCAGTGGAAGGACAGGGGCCCGTAAAGGTCAGCCCCAGCATTTT,CASSGRTGARKGQPQHF
.,.,TRBV6-2/TRBV6-3,TRBJ2-3,TGTGCCAGCAGTTACAGGGGGGGGGCAGATACGCAGTATTTT,CASSYRGGADTQYF
TRBD2,.,TRBV27,TRBJ2-3,TGTGCCAGCAGACTAGGCCGCGCGGGGGGGACTGGTACGCAGTATTTT,CASRLGRAGGTGTQYF
.,few,TRBV28,TRBJ1-6,TGTGCCAGCATTCGGGGTGGGGAATATAATTCACCCCTCCACTTT,CASIRGGEYNSPLHF
TRBD1,.,TRBV19,TRBJ1-6,TGTGCCAGTAGTACCACCCCCGGGACAGCCTATAATTCACCCCTCCACTTT,CASSTTPGTAYNSPLHF
TRBD2,once,TRBV7-6,TRBJ2-3,TGTGCCAGCAGCTTAGGACTAGCGGGAGGAACCTCTAGCACAGATACGCAGTATTTT,CASSLGLAGGTSSTDTQYF
.,.,TRBV5-1,TRBJ1-1,TGCGCCAGCAGCTTGGTGGTTCAGGGGCACACTGAAGCTTTCTTT,CASSLVVQGHTEAFF
TRBD2,.,TRBV7-2,TRBJ2-2,TGTGCCAGCAGCCGGGGGACGTCCCTGGGACTAGCAACCACCGGGGAGCTGTTTTTT,CASSRGTSLGLATTGELFF
TRBD1,few,TRBV7-2,TRBJ1-1,TGTGCCAGCAGCTTAGGGGACAGGATGAACACTGAAGCTTTCTTT,CASSLGDRMNTEAFF
.,.,TRBV11-2,TRBJ2-7,TGTGCCAGCAGCTTAGCCCCAACCTACGAGCAGTACTTC,CASSLAPTYEQYF
.,.,TRBV24-1,TRBJ1-3,TGTGCCACCAGTGACCGAGGGGGAAACACCATATATTTT,CATSDRGGNTIYF